What follows are 32 T cell receptor beta chains derived from one specimen sequenced in a study of beta chain features in type 1 diabetes. Sequencing targeted expressed TCRB transcripts, as all isolated RNA had been reverse transcribed. Clones were sequenced by immunoSEQ multiplex PCR, and TCRdb holds only the in-frame ones, with some missing. The top ten clones hold under 1.5% of a sample with 130,000 to 150,000 clones, more than 9% of them seen once. The sequenced sample consisted of naive CD4+ T cells from blood. The receptors originated from a young man in good health.

This sequence joins TRBV6-6 and TRBJ1-2; 12 nucleotides agree with TRBD1. Germline V gene sequence: CDR1 MNHNY, CDR2 SVGAGI (reference sequence). Trimming at V came to 4 bases and at J to 8 bases, leaving 5 bases not matched to a gene. The CDR3 extends over 14 amino acids. CDR3 region: CASSWGQGAEGYTF. CDR3 nucleotide sequence: TGTGCCAGCAGTTGGGGACAGGGGGCTGAGGGCTACACCTTC.

This chain links TRBV5-1 with TRBJ1-1, with 10 bases that match TRBD1. The CDR3 runs 14 residues. V dropped 5 bases and J dropped 3; count of bases not matched to a gene: 4. Germline CDR1 is SGHRS and CDR2 is YFSETQ. CDR3 region: CASRTGGADTEAFF. In DNA, the CDR3 is TGCGCCAGCAGGACAGGGGGCGCGGACACTGAAGCTTTCTTT.

The table lists this clone with a few counts. The V gene is TRBV19, the J gene TRBJ2-1; 13 nucleotides match TRBD2. Germline assignment: CDR1 LNHDA and CDR2 SQIVND (reference sequence). The CDR3 extends over 17 amino acids. After removal of 1 base from V and 4 bases from J, the junction contained 4 bases not matched to a gene. Here the CDR3 reads CASSIVQLAGGYNEQFF. CDR3 nucleotides: TGTGCCAGTAGTATAGTTCAACTAGCGGGGGGGTACAATGAGCAGTTCTTC.

This clone was counted only a few times. The chain combines TRBV30 with TRBJ2-7; 9 bases agree with TRBD1. Germline-derived CDR1 and CDR2 are GTSNPN and SVGIG (reference sequence). This CDR3 region has 14 residues. V dropped 3 bases and J dropped 3; count of bases not matched to a gene: 6. The CDR3 loop is CAWRSGQGFYEQYF. CDR3 bases: TGTGCCTGGAGATCGGGACAGGGTTTCTACGAGCAGTACTTC.

The table lists this clone with a few counts. The chain recombines TRBV7-8 with TRBJ2-3, with TRBD1 matching over 10 bases. Germline V CDR1 and CDR2: SGHVS, FQNEAQ. CDR3 length equals 17 residues. V shed 4 bases, J shed 9 bases, and the junction held 16 bases outside the gene matches. The CDR3 region is CASSSSVPTGGFGTQYF. The CDR3 nucleotides read TGTGCCAGCAGCTCCTCCGTTCCGACAGGGGGCTTTGGAACGCAGTATTTT.

This clone was detected only a few times. V gene TRBV10-3 combines with J gene TRBJ2-3; 14 nucleotides align to TRBD2. The J segment lost 4 bases and the V segment lost 7 bases, leaving 7 bases of the junction unmatched. From germline, CDR1 is ENHRY and CDR2 SYGVKD. The CDR3 is made up of 16 amino acids. In DNA, the CDR3 is TGTGCCATCACCACGACTAGCGGGGGGGCGGCAGATACGCAGTATTTT. Translated, it gives CAITTTSGGAADTQYF.

The chain couples TRBV5-1 to TRBJ2-3; TRBD1 agrees at 8 bases. The CDR3 sequence is 14 residues long. Germline lookup yields CDR1 SGHRS and CDR2 YFSETQ. With V trimmed by 3 bases and J by 4 bases, 4 bases remained unmatched. CDR3 in DNA: TGCGCCAGCAGCTCGACAGGGGTGGCAGATACGCAGTATTTT. Encoded protein: CASSSTGVADTQYF.

In this sample, this clone turned up a few times. This chain uses TRBV30 with TRBJ2-7; the match to TRBD1 covers 9 bases. CDR1 and CDR2 from the germline V gene are GTSNPN and SVGIG (reference sequence). This CDR3 is built from 13 residues. The J segment lost 7 bases and the V segment lost 2 bases, leaving 6 bases of the junction unmatched. CDR3 residues: CAWSPDRGREQYF. Here the CDR3 DNA reads TGTGCCTGGAGTCCTGACAGGGGGAGGGAGCAGTACTTC.

There are a few counts of this clone. This chain uses TRBV5-1 with TRBJ1-1, with a possible D match to TRBD1 (5 bases). Germline CDR1 SGHRS, CDR2 YFSETQ. The V end lost 2 bases, the J end lost 1 base, and 9 bases lay between the germline ends. This CDR3 is 14 amino acids long. Written as DNA, the CDR3 is TGCGCCAGCAGCTTTTTAGGACAGAACACTGAAGCTTTCTTT. Residues: CASSFLGQNTEAFF.

This clone was counted at least ten times. In DNA, the CDR3 is TGTGCCAGCAGCCGACAGACCTCGAACACTGAAGCTTTCTTT. This sequence encodes CASSRQTSNTEAFF. The chain has TRBV7-9 and TRBJ1-1, with a possible D match to TRBD1 (5 bases). Germline V gene sequence: CDR1 SEHNR, CDR2 FQNEAQ (reference sequence). Trimming removed 5 bases at V and 1 base at J, with 11 bases between. This CDR3 has 14 amino acids. The complete variable domain, with remaining parts taken from reference TRBV7-9 and TRBJ1-1, reads DTGVSQNPRHKITKRGQNVTFRCDPISEHNRLYWYRQTLGQGPEFLTYFQNEAQLEKSRLLSDRFSAERPKGSFSTLEIQRTEQGDSAMYLCASSRQTSNTEAFFGQGTRLTVV.

CDR3: CASMFLAGGTGELFF. The CDR3 nucleotides read TGCGCCAGCATGTTCCTAGCGGGGGGCACCGGGGAGCTGTTTTTT. The rearrangement links TRBV5-1 to TRBJ2-2; 11 nucleotides match TRBD2. The CDR3 consists of 15 residues. Germline V gene lookup returns CDR1 SGHRS and CDR2 YFSETQ. V was clipped by 6 bases and J by 4 bases; unmatched bases: 5.

CDR3 protein: CASGWGGVVKEQYF. The CDR3 DNA reads TGTGCCAGCGGTTGGGGAGGAGTGGTTAAGGAGCAGTACTTC. The J gene is TRBJ2-7, the V gene TRBV7-2; weak D call: TRBD2 (6 bases). The CDR3 length is 14 residues. Between the trimmed V and J ends, which lost 8 bases and 7 bases, there was a span of 21 bases. CDR1 and CDR2 (germline): SGHTA, FQGNSA.

This clone was seen a handful of times. The rearrangement links TRBV5-1 to TRBJ2-1; D is unclear. In germline, CDR1 is SGHRS, CDR2 YFSETQ. Trimming shortened V by 3 bases and J by 9 bases, and 13 bases separated the two germline ends. CDR3 size: 13 residues. CDR3 bases: TGCGCCAGCAGCTCCGGGTCATACCTTGAGCAGTTCTTC. Residues: CASSSGSYLEQFF.

CDR3 bases: TGTGCCATCAGTGAGGGACAGGGTGGCTCTGGAAACACCATATATTTT. Amino acid sequence: CAISEGQGGSGNTIYF. The chain couples TRBV10-3 to TRBJ1-3; 8 bases agree with TRBD1. Germline loops: CDR1 ENHRY, CDR2 SYGVKD. V lost 2 bases, J lost 0 bases, and 3 bases stayed unmatched. This CDR3 contains 16 residues.

This clone appeared a single time. The gene calls are TRBV9 and TRBJ1-1; D is perhaps TRBD1 (5 bases). CDR3 length equals 16 residues. The V gene's germline CDR1 is SGDLS and CDR2 YYNGEE. V was trimmed by 2 bases and J by 6 bases, leaving 20 bases between them. This chain's CDR3 is CASSVVGGVISSEAFF. The CDR3 bases are TGTGCCAGCAGCGTCGTAGGAGGGGTCATCAGCTCTGAAGCTTTCTTT.

Only one count was recorded for this clone. V usage is TRBV18 and J usage is TRBJ2-7; a weak D match, TRBD1 (6 bases). Between the trimmed V and J ends, which lost 6 bases and 2 bases, there was a span of 17 bases. Germline CDR1 reads KGHSH; CDR2 reads LQKENI. The CDR3 is 15 amino acids. The CDR3 loop reads CASSLGQTSTYEQYF. Here the CDR3 DNA reads TGTGCCAGCTCCCTAGGACAGACATCGACCTACGAGCAGTACTTC. Using reference TRBV18 and TRBJ2-7 for the parts outside the CDR3, the full variable domain is NAGVMQNPRHLVRRRGQEARLRCSPMKGHSHVYWYRQLPEEGLKFMVYLQKENIIDESGMPKERFSAEFPKEGPSILRIQQVVRGDSAAYFCASSLGQTSTYEQYFGPGTRLTVT.

The genes are TRBV5-4 and TRBJ1-2, with D possibly being TRBD1 (6 bases). Germline V gene data show CDR1 as SGHNT and CDR2 as YYREEE (reference sequence). The CDR3 is made up of 13 amino acids. V was trimmed by 9 bases and J by 6 bases, leaving 18 bases between them. The chain's CDR3 is CATTLGGAHGYTF. CDR3 bases: TGTGCCACCACCCTGGGGGGGGCGCATGGCTACACCTTC.

The chain has TRBV6-1 and TRBJ1-4, with 7 bases fitting TRBD1. Trimming cost V 6 bases and J 8 bases; bases outside gene matches: 12. CDR1 MNHNS and CDR2 SASEGT come from the germline V gene. The CDR3 has 15 amino acids. CDR3 in DNA: TGTGCCAGCAGACCAGGGGGGACAGATGGCGAAAAACTGTTTTTT. As protein: CASRPGGTDGEKLFF.

In this sample, this clone turned up a few times. The chain joins TRBV6-5 to TRBJ2-6; D perhaps matches TRBD1 (6 bases). The CDR3 loop spans 15 amino acids. The V gene's germline CDR1 is MNHEY and CDR2 SVGAGI. Trimming left V 7 bases short and J 0 bases short, with 10 bases between. The CDR3: CASNGQHSGANVLTF. CDR3 in DNA: TGTGCCAGCAACGGACAGCACTCTGGGGCCAACGTCCTGACTTTC.

This clone was seen more than once but under ten times. The chain is built from TRBV29-1 and TRBJ2-7; D may be TRBD1 (7 bases). This CDR3 comprises 12 residues. With 4 bases removed from V and 4 bases from J, the gap between germline ends came to 11 bases. Germline assignment: CDR1 SQVTM and CDR2 ANQGSEA. The CDR3 reads CSVVRGEYEQYF. CDR3 bases: TGCAGCGTTGTCAGGGGGGAATACGAGCAGTACTTC.

Only a few counts were recorded for this clone. The V and J genes are TRBV7-8 and TRBJ2-4; maybe TRBD1 (6 bases). This CDR3 has 17 residues. CDR1 SGHVS and CDR2 FQNEAQ come from the germline V gene. Trimming removed 2 bases at V and 0 bases at J, with 14 bases between. The CDR3: CASSLPAGAIAKNIQYF. The CDR3 DNA is TGTGCCAGCAGCTTACCCGCAGGGGCGATAGCCAAAAACATTCAGTACTTC.

The rearrangement joins TRBV27 to TRBJ2-7, with D tentatively TRBD1 (6 bases). V lost 5 bases and J lost 3, with 14 bases in between. The length of the CDR3 is 14 residues. CDR1 and CDR2 from the germline V gene are MNHEY and SMNVEV (reference sequence). Here the CDR3 DNA reads TGTGCCAGCAGTCCAACACAGGGTGGCTACGAGCAGTACTTC. Translated, it gives CASSPTQGGYEQYF.

This clone has ten or more counts. The J gene is TRBJ2-3, the V gene TRBV5-1, with D possibly matching TRBD1 (5 bases). The CDR3 sequence is 13 residues long. Germline assignment: CDR1 SGHRS and CDR2 YFSETQ. V lost 2 bases and J 4 bases, leaving 8 bases between the germline ends. The CDR3 sequence is CASSFRVPDTQYF. CDR3 sequence (DNA): TGCGCCAGCAGCTTCAGGGTCCCAGATACGCAGTATTTT.

This clone was detected only a few times. The CDR3 loop is CASSLAGQTEQFF. CDR3 DNA sequence: TGCGCCAGCAGCTTGGCGGGACAGACTGAGCAGTTCTTC. The J gene is TRBJ2-1, the V gene TRBV5-1; 7 bases fit TRBD1. Per the germline V gene, CDR1 is SGHRS and CDR2 is YFSETQ. There are 13 residues in the CDR3. The junction had 3 bases not matched to a gene; V was cut back by 0 bases and J by 9 bases.

This clone appeared many times. A junction end diverges from the germline sequence, so it may reflect a read error. V is TRBV29-1 and J is TRBJ1-1; possibly TRBD1 for D (5 bases). There are 12 residues in the CDR3. Per germline, CDR1 SQVTM and CDR2 ANQGSEA. CDR3 sequence: CSIQSSVGAPYF. The CDR3 coding sequence is TGCAGCATTCAGTCTTCCGTTGGGGCGCCATACTTT.

The chain uses TRBV7-2 and TRBJ1-1; D is undetermined. Germline CDR1 is SGHTA and CDR2 is FQGNSA. V was cut by 2 bases and J by 8 bases, with 12 bases left in between. This CDR3 comprises 13 residues. The CDR3 is CASSLNPSPEAFF. The CDR3 region has the DNA TGTGCCAGCAGCTTAAATCCCTCCCCCGAAGCTTTCTTT.

This clone was recorded a few times. The chain employs TRBV28 and TRBJ2-1; 7 positions match TRBD2. Germline V lookup: CDR1 MDHEN, CDR2 SYDVKM. The junction had 3 bases not matched to a gene; V was cut back by 5 bases and J by 2 bases. The length of the CDR3 is 14 residues. The CDR3 nucleotides are TGTGCCAGCAGTCCTCTAGCGGCCTACAATGAGCAGTTCTTC. It yields the protein CASSPLAAYNEQFF.

The chain combines TRBV30 with TRBJ1-5; D unclear. The CDR3 runs 15 residues. The V and J ends lost 0 bases and 3 bases respectively, with 12 bases between them. Germline V lookup: CDR1 GTSNPN, CDR2 SVGIG (reference sequence). This CDR3 reads CAWSVRGLYNQPQHF. The CDR3 coding sequence is TGTGCCTGGAGTGTACGGGGTCTTTACAATCAGCCCCAGCATTTT. The complete variable domain, with remaining parts taken from reference TRBV30 and TRBJ1-5, reads SQTIHQWPATLVQPVGSPLSLECTVEGTSNPNLYWYRQAAGRGLQLLFYSVGIGQISSEVPQNLSASRPQDRQFILSSKKLLLSDSGFYLCAWSVRGLYNQPQHFGDGTRLSIL.

The sample holds a few counts of this clone. The rearrangement uses TRBV28 and TRBJ2-7; TRBD1 matches 7 bases. This CDR3 is 14 amino acids long. From germline, CDR1 is MDHEN and CDR2 SYDVKM. V was clipped by 2 bases and J by 4 bases; unmatched bases: 5. The CDR3 protein is CASSLNRGAYEQYF. CDR3 nucleotide sequence: TGTGCCAGCAGTTTAAACAGGGGCGCTTACGAGCAGTACTTC.

This sequence joins TRBV7-2 and TRBJ2-2, with no clear D. Trimming took off 3 bases at V and 6 bases at J, with 14 bases between the two ends. The CDR3 length is 15 residues. Germline V lookup: CDR1 SGHTA, CDR2 FQGNSA. The CDR3 is CASSFFIRASGELFF. CDR3 nucleotide sequence: TGTGCCAGCAGCTTTTTCATTCGAGCGTCCGGGGAGCTGTTTTTT.

The chain recombines TRBV7-8 with TRBJ1-1; 10 nucleotides line up with TRBD1. The CDR3 consists of 16 residues. Germline CDR1 is SGHVS and CDR2 is FQNEAQ. The junction had 3 bases not matched to a gene; V was cut back by 1 base and J by 1 base. The CDR3 protein is CASSLGDRGENTEAFF. The CDR3 coding sequence is TGTGCCAGCAGCTTAGGGGACAGGGGAGAGAACACTGAAGCTTTCTTT. Looking up the rest from reference TRBV7-8 and TRBJ1-1 gives the full variable domain: GAGVSQSPRYKVAKRGQDVALRCDPISGHVSLFWYQQALGQGPEFLTYFQNEAQLDKSGLPSDRFFAERPEGSVSTLKIQRTQQEDSAVYLCASSLGDRGENTEAFFGQGTRLTVV.

This clone was recorded a few times. The V and J genes are TRBV30 and TRBJ2-3; possible D gene TRBD2, 5 bases. Trimming removed 5 bases at V and 6 bases at J, with 9 bases between. The CDR3 is 11 amino acids. Germline V CDR1 and CDR2: GTSNPN, SVGIG (reference sequence). The CDR3 spells CAWGEMDTQYF. In DNA, the CDR3 is TGTGCCTGGGGGGAGATGGATACGCAGTATTTT.